Below, one T cell receptor (beta chain) is given with its context. As processed by the authors: Reference gene primer amplification in the assay estimated nucleated cell counts. The assay was immunoSEQ multiplex PCR, and TCRdb's table has in-frame clones only and misses some. The V and J calls and clone size are taken from that table; D and trimming were inferred from the DNA. This repertoire shows under 200,000 clones, 80% to 95% found once; its top ten account for approximately 0.5%. V lost 10 bases, J lost 3 bases, and 9 bases lay in between. The CDR3 spans 12 residues. Germline values: CDR1 LNHDA, CDR2 SQIVND (reference sequence). The record originates from a study of blood T cell repertoires in COVID-19. Whole-study context: Spain, Italy and the United States supplied samples that represented acute and convalescent COVID-19. Sources were T cells, B-cell-depleted T cells, or PBMCs; the material itself was cDNA or gDNA.

Input material: peripheral blood. The chain links TRBV19 to TRBJ2-2, with D unresolved. This TCR was recovered from a man aged 50 to 59 with acute or convalescent COVID-19. CDR3: CATSSYTGELFF. The CDR3 DNA reads TGTGCCACCTCGAGTTACACCGGGGAGCTGTTTTTT.